The 31 T cell receptor beta chains listed next were all sequenced from one sample in a study of monozygotic twins with inflammatory bowel disease. After re-calling the 5' RACE reads, TCRdb lists one entry per CDR3 protein, DNA absent. The sample spans about 300,000 distinct CDR3 sequences; the ten largest clones claim approximately 5.4%. The sequenced sample was blood. The receptors originated from a human donor with ulcerative colitis or Crohn's disease, or a healthy co-twin of an affected twin (not recorded which).

This chain links TRBV29-1 with TRBJ1-5; lacking DNA, the TRBD1 call made by TCRdb goes unchecked. Germline V lookup: CDR1 SQVTM, CDR2 ANQGSEA. The length of the CDR3 is 14 residues. Here the CDR3 reads CSVGGTANNQPQHF.

V gene TRBV10-2 combines with J gene TRBJ2-1; TCRdb's assignment of TRBD2 cannot be checked, as there is no DNA. The CDR3 is 17 amino acids. CDR1 and CDR2 from the germline V gene are WSHSY and SAAADI. The CDR3 is CARKGLAGGPPYNEQFF.

This chain joins TRBV9 and TRBJ1-6. CDR1 is SGDLS and CDR2 is YYNGEE in the germline V gene. This CDR3 comprises 15 residues. CDR3 sequence: CASSVRVGYNSPLHF.

The chain joins TRBV3-1 to TRBJ1-6. Germline lookup yields CDR1 LGHDT and CDR2 YNNKEL (reference sequence). CDR3 length equals 14 residues. The CDR3 loop is CASSQVNSRSPLHF.

The chain uses TRBV4-3 and TRBJ2-3. Germline CDR1 is LGHNA and CDR2 is YSLEER. CDR3 length equals 15 residues. CDR3 protein: CASSQVSLSTDTQYF.

The chain joins TRBV18 to TRBJ2-7; TCRdb returns TRBD1, unconfirmable since there is no DNA. The CDR3 is made up of 16 amino acids. Germline-derived CDR1 and CDR2 are KGHSH and LQKENI. CDR3 sequence reads: CASSPPRGSRGYEQYF.

The V call is TRBV30, the J call TRBJ2-7; lacking DNA, the TRBD2 call made by TCRdb goes unchecked. Germline CDR1 is GTSNPN and CDR2 is SVGIG (reference sequence). The CDR3 runs 12 residues. CDR3 amino acids: CAWGRGTYEQYF.

This chain connects TRBV12-3 or TRBV12-4 to TRBJ2-5. The CDR3 length is 13 residues. This CDR3 is CASSLFGEETQYF.

The V call is TRBV29-1, the J call TRBJ2-3. The CDR3 spans 14 residues. Germline CDR1 is SQVTM and CDR2 is ANQGSEA. Here the CDR3 reads CSAAGIFSTDTQYF.

The chain couples TRBV27 to TRBJ2-1; TCRdb's D gene call, TRBD1, goes unchecked for lack of DNA. CDR1 MNHEY and CDR2 SMNVEV come from the germline V gene (reference sequence). The CDR3 runs 16 residues. The CDR3 is CASSSRQGAGYNEQFF.

This chain uses TRBV5-1 with TRBJ2-2; TCRdb indicates TRBD1, and absent DNA this call remains unverified. The CDR3 loop spans 13 amino acids. Per the germline V gene, CDR1 is SGHRS and CDR2 is YFSETQ. CDR3 amino acids: CAITGENTGELFF.

This sequence joins TRBV27 and TRBJ1-1; with no DNA, the TCRdb D assignment of TRBD1 cannot be verified. CDR3 size: 15 residues. Germline CDR1 MNHEY, CDR2 SMNVEV (reference sequence). The CDR3 sequence: CASSQSIGGNTEAFF.

The CDR3 protein is CASSFRGPHNEQFF. The chain couples TRBV7-2 to TRBJ2-1; TCRdb names TRBD1, which stays unverified in the absence of DNA. The CDR3 length is 14 residues. Germline assignment: CDR1 SGHTA and CDR2 FQGNSA.

The rearrangement uses TRBV20-1 and TRBJ2-3; absent DNA, TCRdb's TRBD2 call cannot be checked. The length of the CDR3 is 17 residues. Germline-derived CDR1 and CDR2 are DFQATT and SNEGSKA (reference sequence). The CDR3: CSARAPPGLADTDTQYF.

The rearrangement uses TRBV11-2 and TRBJ2-7; there is no DNA to check the TCRdb D call of TRBD2. Germline V CDR1 and CDR2: SGHAT, FQNNGV. The CDR3 is 13 amino acids. The chain's CDR3 is CASTVSGSYEQYF.

The chain recombines TRBV12-3 or TRBV12-4 with TRBJ1-1. The CDR3 covers 13 residues. CDR3 in amino acids: CASSFTGNTEAFF.

The V call is TRBV18, the J call TRBJ2-7; the D gene TCRdb calls, TRBD1, cannot be checked with no DNA. CDR3 length: 15 residues. In germline, CDR1 is KGHSH, CDR2 LQKENI. The CDR3 sequence is CASSPDEGAKYEQYF. The full variable domain, completed using reference TRBV18 and TRBJ2-7, is NAGVMQNPRHLVRRRGQEARLRCSPMKGHSHVYWYRQLPEEGLKFMVYLQKENIIDESGMPKERFSAEFPKEGPSILRIQQVVRGDSAAYFCASSPDEGAKYEQYFGPGTRLTVT.

This chain uses TRBV20-1 with TRBJ1-5; absent DNA, TCRdb's TRBD1 call cannot be checked. CDR1 DFQATT and CDR2 SNEGSKA come from the germline V gene (reference sequence). The CDR3 consists of 17 residues. The CDR3 loop is CSARGQLGGESNQPQHF.

The V gene is TRBV29-1, the J gene TRBJ1-1; checking the TCRdb D call of TRBD1 is not possible without DNA. Germline CDR1 SQVTM, CDR2 ANQGSEA. The CDR3 is 14 residues long. The CDR3 reads CSVMTGLGNTEAFF.

This rearrangement joins TRBV5-1 to TRBJ2-5; no DNA is available, so the TRBD1 call from TCRdb remains unchecked. Per germline, CDR1 SGHRS and CDR2 YFSETQ. This CDR3 has 14 amino acids. The CDR3 reads CACSLGQGGETQYF.

The chain carries TRBV20-1 and TRBJ1-5. Germline-derived CDR1 and CDR2 are DFQATT and SNEGSKA (reference sequence). There are 16 residues in the CDR3. CDR3: CSARDSRRAYNQPQHF.

The genes are TRBV18 and TRBJ2-5; as DNA is missing, the TRBD1 call by TCRdb cannot be tested. Germline lookup yields CDR1 KGHSH and CDR2 LQKENI. This CDR3 contains 14 residues. The CDR3 region is CASSPRRGWETQYF.

V gene TRBV29-1 combines with J gene TRBJ2-3; TCRdb's D call, TRBD1, is unchecked because there is no DNA. This CDR3 comprises 12 residues. Germline values: CDR1 SQVTM, CDR2 ANQGSEA. The CDR3 loop is CSGGQNTDTQYF.

The rearrangement links TRBV7-9 to TRBJ1-2; the D call of TRBD1 rests on TCRdb alone, since no DNA is present to check it. The CDR3 loop spans 15 amino acids. Per germline, CDR1 SEHNR and CDR2 FQNEAQ (reference sequence). CDR3 sequence reads: CASSLSGTGWYGYTF.

The CDR3 region is CSADLPNTEAFF. This chain links TRBV20-1 with TRBJ1-1. Germline V gene sequence: CDR1 DFQATT, CDR2 SNEGSKA (reference sequence). The CDR3 has 12 residues.

The V call is TRBV7-2, the J call TRBJ2-1. CDR3 length: 13 amino acids. From germline, CDR1 is SGHTA and CDR2 FQGNSA. The CDR3 sequence: CASSLAKVNEQFF.

This sequence joins TRBV12-3 or TRBV12-4 and TRBJ1-2; absent DNA, TCRdb's TRBD1 call cannot be checked. This CDR3 comprises 14 residues. CDR3 protein: CASSPRTGSYGYTF.

The V and J genes are TRBV12-3 or TRBV12-4 and TRBJ2-3. This CDR3 region has 14 residues. The CDR3 protein is CASSLVSGTDTQYF.

CDR3 sequence: CASSFNLYGQSYEQYF. V is TRBV28 and J is TRBJ2-7; TCRdb's assignment of TRBD1 cannot be checked, as there is no DNA. The length of the CDR3 is 16 residues. The germline gives CDR1 MDHEN, CDR2 SYDVKM.

This sequence joins TRBV24-1 and TRBJ2-5; no DNA is available, so the TRBD1 call from TCRdb remains unchecked. Germline V gene data show CDR1 as KGHDR and CDR2 as SFDVKD. This CDR3 contains 14 residues. The chain's CDR3 is CATSESGFGETQYF.

The chain combines TRBV10-3 with TRBJ1-1. The CDR3 is 13 amino acids. The germline V gene encodes CDR1 ENHRY and CDR2 SYGVKD. The chain's CDR3 is CAISEGRLIEAFF.